This T cell receptor beta chain comes out of a study of T cells expressing NK-cell markers. Study details: Obtained from sorted CD3+CD56+NKG2C+, CD3+CD56+NKG2C- and CD3+CD56-NKG2C+ T cells were the TCR beta repertoires. Study-wide results and caveats: Clones of NKG2C+ T cells that had expanded were of unclear HCMV specificity. Of the CD8+ T cell pool in several donors, roughly 1.0-8% was accounted for by dominant NKG2C+ clonotypes.

TCR beta libraries carry UMIs added by 5'RACE template switching. TCRdb reprocessed the 5' RACE reads, keeping one entry per CDR3 protein, no DNA. The sample shows about 150,000 distinct CDR3 sequences, and about 39% sits with its ten largest clones. Points on this clonotype: Antigen: not known.

CDR3 length equals 15 residues. The V gene's germline CDR1 is SGHVS and CDR2 FNYEAQ. Sequenced input: blood T cells: a sorted CD56 or NKG2C T cell subset, CD4+ or CD8+ T cells, or bulk PBMC T cells (not recorded which). The V call is TRBV7-6, the J call TRBJ2-4; TCRdb proposes TRBD2, but this gene call is untestable without DNA. This TCR derives from a woman aged 50 to 60 in good health. The CDR3 spells CASSLTRLATDIQYF.